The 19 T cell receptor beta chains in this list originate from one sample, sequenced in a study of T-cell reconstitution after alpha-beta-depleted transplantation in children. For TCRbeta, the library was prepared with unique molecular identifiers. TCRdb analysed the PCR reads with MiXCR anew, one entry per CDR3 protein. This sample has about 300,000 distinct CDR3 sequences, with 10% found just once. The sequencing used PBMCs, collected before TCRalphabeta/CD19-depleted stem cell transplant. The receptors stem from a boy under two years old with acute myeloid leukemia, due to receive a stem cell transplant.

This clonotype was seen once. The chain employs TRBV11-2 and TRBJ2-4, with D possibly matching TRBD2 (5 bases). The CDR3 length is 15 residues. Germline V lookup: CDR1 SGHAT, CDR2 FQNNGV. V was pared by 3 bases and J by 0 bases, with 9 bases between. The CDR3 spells CASSFTSLAKNIQYF. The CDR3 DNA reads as TGTGCCAGCAGCTTTACTAGTCTAGCCAAAAACATTCAGTACTTC. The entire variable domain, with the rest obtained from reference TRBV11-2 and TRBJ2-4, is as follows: EAGVAQSPRYKIIEKRQSVAFWCNPISGHATLYWYQQILGQGPKLLIQFQNNGVVDDSQLPKDRFSAERLKGVDSTLKIQPAKLEDSAVYLCASSFTSLAKNIQYFGAGTRLSVL.

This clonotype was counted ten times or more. CDR3 nucleotides: TGCGCCAGCAGCTTGCAGGACAGCTCCTACAATGAGCAGTTCTTC. Translating gives CASSLQDSSYNEQFF. This sequence joins TRBV5-1 and TRBJ2-1; tentative D call: TRBD1 (6 bases). V lost 1 base and J 0 bases, leaving 8 bases between the germline ends. There are 15 residues in the CDR3. CDR1 is SGHRS, CDR2 YFSETQ, per germline.

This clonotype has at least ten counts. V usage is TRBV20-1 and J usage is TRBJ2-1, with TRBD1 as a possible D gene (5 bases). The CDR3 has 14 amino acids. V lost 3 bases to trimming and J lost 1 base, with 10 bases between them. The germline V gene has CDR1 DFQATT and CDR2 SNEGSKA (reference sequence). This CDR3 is CSARGLGSYNEQFF. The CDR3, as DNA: TGCAGTGCTAGGGGGCTAGGATCCTACAATGAGCAGTTCTTC.

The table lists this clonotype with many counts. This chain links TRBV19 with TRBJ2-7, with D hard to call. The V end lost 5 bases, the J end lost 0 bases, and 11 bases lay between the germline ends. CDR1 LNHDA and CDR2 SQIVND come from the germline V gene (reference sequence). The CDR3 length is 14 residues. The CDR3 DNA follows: TGTGCCAGTAGTCCCCAGACGTACTCCTACGAGCAGTACTTC. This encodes CASSPQTYSYEQYF.

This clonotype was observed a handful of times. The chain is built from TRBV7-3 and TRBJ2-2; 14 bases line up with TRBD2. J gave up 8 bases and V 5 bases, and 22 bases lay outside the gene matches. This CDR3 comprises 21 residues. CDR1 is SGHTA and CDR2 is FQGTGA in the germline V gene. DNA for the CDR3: TGTGCCAGCAGCCCCTACCCGGGCGGGACTAGCGGGAGTTTGGGGTCTGGGGAGCTGTTTTTT. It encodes CASSPYPGGTSGSLGSGELFF.

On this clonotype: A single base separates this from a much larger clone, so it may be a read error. CDR3 in amino acids: CASSQDRATGELFF. The CDR3 DNA sequence: TGCGCCAGCAGCCAAGACAGGGCCACCGGGGAGCTGTTTTTT. The genes are TRBV4-3 and TRBJ2-2, with D possibly matching TRBD1 (5 bases). Germline values: CDR1 LGHNA, CDR2 YSLEER. The CDR3 runs to 14 residues. Trimming removed 0 bases from V and 4 bases from J, with 6 bases in between.

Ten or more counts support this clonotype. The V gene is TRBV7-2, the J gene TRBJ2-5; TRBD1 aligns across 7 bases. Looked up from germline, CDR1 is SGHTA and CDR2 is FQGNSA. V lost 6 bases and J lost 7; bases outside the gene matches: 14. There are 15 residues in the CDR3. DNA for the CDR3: TGTGCCAGCAGAACCGGGACAGCCTCCGGCGGGACCCAGTACTTC. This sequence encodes CASRTGTASGGTQYF.

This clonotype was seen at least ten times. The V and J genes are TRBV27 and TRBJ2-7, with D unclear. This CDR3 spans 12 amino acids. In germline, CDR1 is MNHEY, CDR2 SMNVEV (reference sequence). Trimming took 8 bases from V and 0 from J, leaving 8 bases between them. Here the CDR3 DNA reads TGTGCCAGCGGAGCCAGCTCCTACGAGCAGTACTTC. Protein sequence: CASGASSYEQYF.

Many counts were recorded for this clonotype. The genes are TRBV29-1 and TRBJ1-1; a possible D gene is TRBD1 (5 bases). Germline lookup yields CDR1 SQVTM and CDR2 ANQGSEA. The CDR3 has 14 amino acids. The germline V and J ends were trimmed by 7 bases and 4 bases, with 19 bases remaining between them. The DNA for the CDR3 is TGCAGCGGCGAAGGTGGGGGGTGGAGCACTGAAGCTTTCTTT. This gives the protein CSGEGGGWSTEAFF.

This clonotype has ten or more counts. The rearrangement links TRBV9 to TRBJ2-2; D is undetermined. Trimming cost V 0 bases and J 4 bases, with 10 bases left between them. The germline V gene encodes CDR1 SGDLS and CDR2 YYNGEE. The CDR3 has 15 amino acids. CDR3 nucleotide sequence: TGTGCCAGCAGCGTAGGGTGGGCCTTCACCGGGGAGCTGTTTTTT. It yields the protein CASSVGWAFTGELFF. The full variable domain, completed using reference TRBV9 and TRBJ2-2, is DSGVTQTPKHLITATGQRVTLRCSPRSGDLSVYWYQQSLDQGLQFLIQYYNGEERAKGNILERFSAQQFPDLHSELNLSSLELGDSALYFCASSVGWAFTGELFFGEGSRLTVL.

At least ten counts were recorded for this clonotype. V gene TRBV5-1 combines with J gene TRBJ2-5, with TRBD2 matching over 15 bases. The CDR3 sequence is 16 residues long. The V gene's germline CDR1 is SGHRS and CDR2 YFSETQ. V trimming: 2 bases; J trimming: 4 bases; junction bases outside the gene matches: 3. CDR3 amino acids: CASSLRTSGRGETQYF. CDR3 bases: TGCGCCAGCAGCTTACGGACTAGCGGGAGGGGAGAGACCCAGTACTTC.

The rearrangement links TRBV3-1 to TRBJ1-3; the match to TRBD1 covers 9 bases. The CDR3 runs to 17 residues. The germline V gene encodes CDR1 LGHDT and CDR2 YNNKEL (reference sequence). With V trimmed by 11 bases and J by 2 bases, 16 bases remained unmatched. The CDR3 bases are TGTGCCTTCTGGGGGGACAGGGTTCCGTCGGCTGGAAACACCATATATTTT. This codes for CAFWGDRVPSAGNTIYF.

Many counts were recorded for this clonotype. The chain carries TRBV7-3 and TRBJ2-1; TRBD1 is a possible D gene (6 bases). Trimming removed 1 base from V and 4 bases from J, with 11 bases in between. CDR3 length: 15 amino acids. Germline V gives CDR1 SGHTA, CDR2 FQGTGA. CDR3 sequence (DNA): TGTGCCAGCAGCTTAAGTGGCGGACAGTACAATGAGCAGTTCTTC. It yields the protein CASSLSGGQYNEQFF.

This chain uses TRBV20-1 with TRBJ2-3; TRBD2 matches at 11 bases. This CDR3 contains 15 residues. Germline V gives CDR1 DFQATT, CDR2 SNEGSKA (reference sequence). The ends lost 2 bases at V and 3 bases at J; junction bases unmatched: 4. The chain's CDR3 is CSARPSGGHTDTQYF. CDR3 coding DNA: TGCAGTGCTAGACCTAGCGGGGGGCATACAGATACGCAGTATTTT.

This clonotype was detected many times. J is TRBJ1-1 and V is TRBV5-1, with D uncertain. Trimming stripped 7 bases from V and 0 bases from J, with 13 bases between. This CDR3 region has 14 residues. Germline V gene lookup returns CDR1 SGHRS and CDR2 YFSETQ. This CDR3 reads CASRETYMNTEAFF. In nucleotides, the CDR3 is TGCGCCAGCCGGGAGACCTATATGAACACTGAAGCTTTCTTT.

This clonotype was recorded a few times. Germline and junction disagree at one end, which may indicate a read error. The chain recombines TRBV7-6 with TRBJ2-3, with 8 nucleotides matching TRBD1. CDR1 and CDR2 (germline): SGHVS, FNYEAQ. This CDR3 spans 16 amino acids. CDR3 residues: CASTLSGQGFTDTQYF. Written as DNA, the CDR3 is TGTGCCAGCACCTTATCCGGACAGGGTTTCACAGATACGCAGTATTTT.

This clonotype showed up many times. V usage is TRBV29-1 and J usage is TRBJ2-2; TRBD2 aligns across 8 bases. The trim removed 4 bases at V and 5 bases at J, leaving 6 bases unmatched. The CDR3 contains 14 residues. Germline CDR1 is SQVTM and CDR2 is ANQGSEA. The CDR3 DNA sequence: TGCAGCGTTGCGAGCGGGGGCCCTACCGGGGAGCTGTTTTTT. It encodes CSVASGGPTGELFF.

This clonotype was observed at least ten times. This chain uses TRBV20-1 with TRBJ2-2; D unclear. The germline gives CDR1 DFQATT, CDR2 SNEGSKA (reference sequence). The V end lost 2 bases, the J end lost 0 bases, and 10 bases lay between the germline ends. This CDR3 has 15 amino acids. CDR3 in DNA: TGCAGTGCTAGAAAGCGCAGCCCGAACACCGGGGAGCTGTTTTTT. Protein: CSARKRSPNTGELFF.

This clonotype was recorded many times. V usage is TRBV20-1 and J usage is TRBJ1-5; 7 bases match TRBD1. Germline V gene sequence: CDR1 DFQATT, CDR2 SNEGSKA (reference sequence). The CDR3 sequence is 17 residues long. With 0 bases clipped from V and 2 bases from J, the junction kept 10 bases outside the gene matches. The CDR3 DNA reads TGCAGTGCTAGAGATATGAGGGGGCCGGGCGGCAATCAGCCCCAGCATTTT. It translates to CSARDMRGPGGNQPQHF.